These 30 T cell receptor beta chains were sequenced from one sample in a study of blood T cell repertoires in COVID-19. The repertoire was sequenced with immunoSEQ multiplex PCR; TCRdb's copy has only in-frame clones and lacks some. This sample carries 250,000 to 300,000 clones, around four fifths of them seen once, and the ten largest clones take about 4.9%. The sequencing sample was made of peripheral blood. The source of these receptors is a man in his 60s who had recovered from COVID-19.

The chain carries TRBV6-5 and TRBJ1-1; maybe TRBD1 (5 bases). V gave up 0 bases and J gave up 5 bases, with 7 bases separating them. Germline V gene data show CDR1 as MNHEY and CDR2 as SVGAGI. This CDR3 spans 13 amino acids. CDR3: CASSYSRQTEAFF. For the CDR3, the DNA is TGTGCCAGCAGTTACTCAAGACAGACTGAAGCTTTCTTT.

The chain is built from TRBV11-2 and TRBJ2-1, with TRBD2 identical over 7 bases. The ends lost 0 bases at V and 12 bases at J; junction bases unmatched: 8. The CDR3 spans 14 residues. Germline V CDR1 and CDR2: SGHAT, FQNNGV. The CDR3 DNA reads TGTGCCAGCAGCTTAGATATCGTAGCGGGCCTGCAGTTCTTC. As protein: CASSLDIVAGLQFF.

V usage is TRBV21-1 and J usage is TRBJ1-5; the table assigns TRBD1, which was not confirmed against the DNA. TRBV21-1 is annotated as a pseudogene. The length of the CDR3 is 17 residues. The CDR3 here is CASSKAHLGRVNQPQHF. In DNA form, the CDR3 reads TGTGCCAGCAGCAAAGCCCATTTGGGCAGGGTCAATCAGCCCCAGCATTTT.

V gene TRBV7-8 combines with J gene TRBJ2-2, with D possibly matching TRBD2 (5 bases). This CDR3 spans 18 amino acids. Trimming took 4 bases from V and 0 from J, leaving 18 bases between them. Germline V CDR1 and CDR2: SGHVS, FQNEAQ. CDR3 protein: CASSSLIRESANTGELFF. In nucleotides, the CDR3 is TGTGCCAGCAGCTCGCTAATACGGGAATCCGCGAACACCGGGGAGCTGTTTTTT.

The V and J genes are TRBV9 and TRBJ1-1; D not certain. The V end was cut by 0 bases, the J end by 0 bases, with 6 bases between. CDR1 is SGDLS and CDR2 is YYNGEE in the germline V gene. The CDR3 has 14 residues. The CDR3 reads CASSVDSMNTEAFF. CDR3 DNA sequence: TGTGCCAGCAGCGTAGACAGCATGAACACTGAAGCTTTCTTT.

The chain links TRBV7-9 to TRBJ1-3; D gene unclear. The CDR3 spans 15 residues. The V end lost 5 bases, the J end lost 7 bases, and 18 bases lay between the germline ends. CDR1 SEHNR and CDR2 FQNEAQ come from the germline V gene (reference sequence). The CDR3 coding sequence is TGTGCCAGCAGCCCCACCTCCGCCGGGATCAACACCATATATTTT. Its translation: CASSPTSAGINTIYF.

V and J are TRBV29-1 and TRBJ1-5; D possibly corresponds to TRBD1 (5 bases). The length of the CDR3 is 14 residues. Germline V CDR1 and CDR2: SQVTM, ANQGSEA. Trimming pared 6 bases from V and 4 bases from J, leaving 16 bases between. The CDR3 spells CSVKNLGQNQPQHF. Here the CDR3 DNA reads TGCAGCGTCAAAAACTTGGGGCAGAATCAGCCCCAGCATTTT.

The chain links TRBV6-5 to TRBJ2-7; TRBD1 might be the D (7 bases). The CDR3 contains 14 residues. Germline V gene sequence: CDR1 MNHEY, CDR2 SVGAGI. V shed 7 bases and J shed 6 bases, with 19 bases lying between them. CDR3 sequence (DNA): TGTGCCAGCATGATCAGGGGGGTCGACGCCGAGCAGTACTTC. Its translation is CASMIRGVDAEQYF.

CDR3 nucleotides: TGTGCCAGCAGCCCTGGAGTCGGAACTGGAAACACCATATATTTT. This sequence encodes CASSPGVGTGNTIYF. The rearrangement links TRBV7-7 to TRBJ1-3; the D is unclear. This CDR3 is 15 amino acids long. Germline CDR1 reads SSHAT; CDR2 reads FNYEAQ (reference sequence). With 5 bases removed from V and 2 bases from J, the gap between germline ends came to 13 bases.

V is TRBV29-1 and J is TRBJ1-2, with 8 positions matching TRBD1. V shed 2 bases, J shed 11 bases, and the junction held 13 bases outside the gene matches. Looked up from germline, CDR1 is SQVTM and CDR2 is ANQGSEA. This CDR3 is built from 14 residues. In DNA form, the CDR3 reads TGCAGCGTTGAACAGACAGGGGCACAGAGGGGATACACCTTC. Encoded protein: CSVEQTGAQRGYTF.

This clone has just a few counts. CDR3 protein: CASSLLDRANSPLHF. Written as DNA, the CDR3 is TGTGCCAGCAGCCTTCTAGACAGGGCGAATTCACCCCTCCACTTT. V usage is TRBV2 and J usage is TRBJ1-6, with 7 bases matching TRBD1. This CDR3 is 15 amino acids long. Germline-derived CDR1 and CDR2 are SNHLY and FYNNEI. Germline trimming cut 6 bases from V and 7 bases from J; bases unmatched to any gene: 9.

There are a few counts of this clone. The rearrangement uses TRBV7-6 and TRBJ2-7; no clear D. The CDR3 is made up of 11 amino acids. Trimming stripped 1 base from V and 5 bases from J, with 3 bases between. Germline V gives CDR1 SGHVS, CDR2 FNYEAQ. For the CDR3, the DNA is TGTGCCAGCAGCTTAGGAGACGAGCAGTACTTC. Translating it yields CASSLGDEQYF.

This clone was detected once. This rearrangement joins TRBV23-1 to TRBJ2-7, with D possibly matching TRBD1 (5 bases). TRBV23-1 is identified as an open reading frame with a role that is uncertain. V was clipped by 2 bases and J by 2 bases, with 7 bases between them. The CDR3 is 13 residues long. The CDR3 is CASSQRTTYEQYF. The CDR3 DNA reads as TGCGCCAGCAGTCAAAGGACAACCTACGAGCAGTACTTC.

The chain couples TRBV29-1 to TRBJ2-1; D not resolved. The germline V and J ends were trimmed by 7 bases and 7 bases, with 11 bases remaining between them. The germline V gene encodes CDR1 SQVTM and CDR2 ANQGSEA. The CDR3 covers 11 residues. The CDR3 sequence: CSARPGNEQFF. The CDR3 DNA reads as TGCAGCGCCCGACCCGGGAATGAGCAGTTCTTC.

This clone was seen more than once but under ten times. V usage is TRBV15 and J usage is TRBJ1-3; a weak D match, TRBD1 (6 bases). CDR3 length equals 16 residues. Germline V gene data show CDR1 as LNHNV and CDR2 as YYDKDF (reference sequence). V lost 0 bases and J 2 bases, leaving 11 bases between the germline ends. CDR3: CATSRDRTVPGNTIYF. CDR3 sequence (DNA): TGTGCCACCAGCAGAGATCGGACAGTCCCTGGAAACACCATATATTTT.

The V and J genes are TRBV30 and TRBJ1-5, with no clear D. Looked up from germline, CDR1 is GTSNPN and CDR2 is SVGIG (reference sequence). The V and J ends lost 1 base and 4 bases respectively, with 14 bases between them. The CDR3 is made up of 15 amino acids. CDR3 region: CAWSGTPGINQPQHF. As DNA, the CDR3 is TGTGCCTGGAGTGGCACCCCGGGAATAAATCAGCCCCAGCATTTT.

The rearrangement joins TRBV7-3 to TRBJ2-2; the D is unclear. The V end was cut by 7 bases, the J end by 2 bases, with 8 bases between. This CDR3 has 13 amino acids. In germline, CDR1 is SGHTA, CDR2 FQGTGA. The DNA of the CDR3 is TGTGCCAGCACCCCCCTTAACACCGGGGAGCTGTTTTTT. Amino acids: CASTPLNTGELFF.

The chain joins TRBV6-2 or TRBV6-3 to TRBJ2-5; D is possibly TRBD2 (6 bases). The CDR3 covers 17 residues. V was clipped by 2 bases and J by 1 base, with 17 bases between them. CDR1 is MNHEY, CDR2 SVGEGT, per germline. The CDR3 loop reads CASSYDLSRGAQETQYF. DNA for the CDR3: TGTGCCAGCAGTTACGACCTCTCGCGGGGCGCCCAAGAGACCCAGTACTTC.

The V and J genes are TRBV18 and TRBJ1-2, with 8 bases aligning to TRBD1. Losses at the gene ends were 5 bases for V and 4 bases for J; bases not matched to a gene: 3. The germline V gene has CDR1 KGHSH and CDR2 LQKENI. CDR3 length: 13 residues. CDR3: CASSTGGVYGYTF. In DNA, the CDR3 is TGTGCCAGCTCAACAGGGGGAGTCTATGGCTACACCTTC.

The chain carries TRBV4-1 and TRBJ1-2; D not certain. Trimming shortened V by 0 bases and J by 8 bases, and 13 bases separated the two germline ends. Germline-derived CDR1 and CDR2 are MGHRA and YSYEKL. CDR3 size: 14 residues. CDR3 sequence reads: CASSQESYGIGYTF. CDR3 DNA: TGCGCCAGCAGCCAAGAATCGTACGGGATAGGCTACACCTTC.

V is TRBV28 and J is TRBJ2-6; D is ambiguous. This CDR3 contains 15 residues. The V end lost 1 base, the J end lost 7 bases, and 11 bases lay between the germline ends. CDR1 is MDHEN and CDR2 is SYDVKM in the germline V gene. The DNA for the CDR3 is TGTGCCAGCAGTTTATCCGACTTCCGAGCCAACGTCCTGACTTTC. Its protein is CASSLSDFRANVLTF.

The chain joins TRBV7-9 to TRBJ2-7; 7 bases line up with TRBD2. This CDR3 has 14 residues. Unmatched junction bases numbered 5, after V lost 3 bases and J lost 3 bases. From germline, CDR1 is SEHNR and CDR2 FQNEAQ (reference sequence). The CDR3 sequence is CASSLGGGIYEQYF. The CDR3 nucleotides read TGTGCCAGCAGCTTGGGCGGGGGAATCTACGAGCAGTACTTC.

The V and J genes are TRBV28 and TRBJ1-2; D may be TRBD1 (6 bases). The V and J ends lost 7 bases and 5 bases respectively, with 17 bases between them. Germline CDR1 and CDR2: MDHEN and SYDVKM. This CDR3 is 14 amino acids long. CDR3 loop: CASTRTDLRYGYTF. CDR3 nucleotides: TGTGCCAGCACCCGGACAGATCTCCGGTATGGCTACACCTTC.

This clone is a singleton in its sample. In DNA, the CDR3 is TGTGCCAGCAGCCGCGGTGCTGGGGAGACCCAGTACTTC. The encoded protein is CASSRGAGETQYF. The chain has TRBV7-9 and TRBJ2-5; no firm D call. The CDR3 is 13 residues long. The germline gives CDR1 SEHNR, CDR2 FQNEAQ (reference sequence). Trimming shortened V by 5 bases and J by 5 bases, and 12 bases separated the two germline ends.

This CDR3 is CASSVSDSYQPQHF. DNA of the CDR3: TGTGCCAGCAGCGTGTCGGACAGTTATCAGCCCCAGCATTTT. This chain uses TRBV9 with TRBJ1-5; the D gene is possibly TRBD1 (6 bases). Germline-derived CDR1 and CDR2 are SGDLS and YYNGEE. CDR3 length: 14 amino acids. The germline V and J ends were trimmed by 2 bases and 5 bases, with 11 bases remaining between them.

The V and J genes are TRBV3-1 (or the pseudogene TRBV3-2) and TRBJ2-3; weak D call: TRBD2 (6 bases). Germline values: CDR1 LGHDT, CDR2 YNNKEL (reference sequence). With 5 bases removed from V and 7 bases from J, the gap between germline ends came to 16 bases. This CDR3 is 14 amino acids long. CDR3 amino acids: CASSGRDWTNTQYF. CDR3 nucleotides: TGTGCCAGCAGCGGACGGGACTGGACGAATACGCAGTATTTT.

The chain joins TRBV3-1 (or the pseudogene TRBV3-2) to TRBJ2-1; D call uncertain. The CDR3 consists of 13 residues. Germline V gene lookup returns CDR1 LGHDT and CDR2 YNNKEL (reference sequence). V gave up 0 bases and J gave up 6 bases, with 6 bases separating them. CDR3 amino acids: CASSQDSLNEQFF. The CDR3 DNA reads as TGTGCCAGCAGCCAAGATAGTCTCAATGAGCAGTTCTTC.

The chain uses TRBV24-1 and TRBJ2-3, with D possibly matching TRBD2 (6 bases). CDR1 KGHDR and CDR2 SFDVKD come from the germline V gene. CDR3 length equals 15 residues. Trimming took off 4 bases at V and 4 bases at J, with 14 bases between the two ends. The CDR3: CATSETGVGSDTQYF. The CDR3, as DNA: TGTGCCACCAGTGAGACGGGGGTAGGTTCAGATACGCAGTATTTT.

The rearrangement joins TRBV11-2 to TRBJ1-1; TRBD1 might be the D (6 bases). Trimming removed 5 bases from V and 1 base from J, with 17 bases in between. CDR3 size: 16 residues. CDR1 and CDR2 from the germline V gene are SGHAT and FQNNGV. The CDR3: CASSPGRGGQNTEAFF. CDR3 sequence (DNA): TGTGCCAGCAGCCCCGGGCGGGGGGGGCAGAACACTGAAGCTTTCTTT.

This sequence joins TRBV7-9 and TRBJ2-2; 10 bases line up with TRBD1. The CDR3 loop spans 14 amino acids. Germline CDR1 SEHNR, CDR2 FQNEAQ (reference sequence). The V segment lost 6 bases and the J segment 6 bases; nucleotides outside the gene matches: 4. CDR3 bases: TGTGCCAGCAGAGGGGACAGGGGTTCCGGGGAGCTGTTTTTT. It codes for CASRGDRGSGELFF.